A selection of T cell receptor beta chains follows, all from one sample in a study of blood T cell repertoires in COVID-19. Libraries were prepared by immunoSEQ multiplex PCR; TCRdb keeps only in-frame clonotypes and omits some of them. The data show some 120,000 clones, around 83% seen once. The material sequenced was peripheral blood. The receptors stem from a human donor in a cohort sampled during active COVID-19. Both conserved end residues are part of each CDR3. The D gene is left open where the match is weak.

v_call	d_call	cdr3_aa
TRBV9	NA	CASSVGHKNTEAFF
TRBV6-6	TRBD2	CASSQTSGVYNEQFF
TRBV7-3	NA	CASSSPQLDEQFF
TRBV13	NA	CASSLYSDGQPQHF
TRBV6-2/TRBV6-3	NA	CASSYLPGTGANVLTF
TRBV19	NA	CASSRTALGETQYF
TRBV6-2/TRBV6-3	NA	CASSFSGYTEAFF
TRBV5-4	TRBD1	CASSAPGTGPPYEQYF
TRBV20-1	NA	CSASGGSSGRTDTQYF
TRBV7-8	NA	CASSLETAGEPQHF
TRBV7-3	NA	CASSLGAESYEQYF
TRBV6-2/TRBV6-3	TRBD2	CASSYEGAGVTDTQYF
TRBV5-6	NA	CASSFLDNGEKLFF
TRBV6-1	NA	CASSEMAQDYEQYF
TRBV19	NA	CATSRVSGASTKNYGYTF
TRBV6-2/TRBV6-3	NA	CASSYGQPKNIQYF
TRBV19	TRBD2	CASSIPQRGPRNEQFF
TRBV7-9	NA	CASSLVDTRSEAFF
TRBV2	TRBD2	CASIVLAGGLAGETQYF
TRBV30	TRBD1	CAWRGQPNEKLFF
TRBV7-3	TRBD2	CASSLSSGGPGEQYF
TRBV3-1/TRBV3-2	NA	CASSQDNRSQRWGQYF
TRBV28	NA	CASSLSALGGRERGTEAFF
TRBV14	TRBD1	CASSQDLEGAYTGELFF
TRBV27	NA	CASRSKADYSNQPQHF
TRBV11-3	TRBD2	CASSLPGLAGPAGGTGELFF
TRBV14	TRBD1	CASSQGDRDTDTQYF
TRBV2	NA	CASGLANYNEQFF
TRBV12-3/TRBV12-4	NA	CASSSMSPTKAFF
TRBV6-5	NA	CASIWRSNTGELFF
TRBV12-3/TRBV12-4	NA	CASSLFPGELFF
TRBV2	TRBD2	CASRETSGGAGEQFF
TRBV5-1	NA	CASSFLGETGELFF
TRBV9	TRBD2	CASSTTSRATDTQYF
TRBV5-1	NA	CASSLGDTEAFF
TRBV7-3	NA	CASSQSGGSTDTQYF
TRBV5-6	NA	CASSLARSEKLFF
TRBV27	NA	CASSLLAASSYNSPLHF
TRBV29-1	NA	CSASTGNTEAFF
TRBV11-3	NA	CASSSRLGTIDTQYF
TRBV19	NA	CASSVQNTEAFF
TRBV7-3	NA	CASSFTSPNNEQFF
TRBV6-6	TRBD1	CASSYPGQGGTEAFF
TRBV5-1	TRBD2	CASSLDSAGRYGEQFF
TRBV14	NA	CASSQVTGQPQHF
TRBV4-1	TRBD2	CASSHRSPGGEQFF
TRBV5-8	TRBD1	CASSWTGPYGYTF
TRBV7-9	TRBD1	CASSSTTGGAGQPQHF